This TCR beta chain was identified during a study of OX40 agonist ivuxolimab in advanced cancers. In the study overall: Participants averaged about 60 years of age (range about 23 to 80) and were around 83% male. Partial response was recorded in three patients: one hepatocellular carcinoma and two cutaneous melanoma cases.

Using immunoSEQ multiplex PCR, the repertoire was profiled, and TCRdb retains in-frame clones only, with some absent. This sample has 47,000 or so clones; roughly 89% occur once, and the top ten carry about 45%. Study results and caveats: On average, a greater number of expanded clones characterised CD8+ T cells relative to CD4+.

On this clone: Its specificity is not known.

The specimen comprised CD4+ or CD8+ T cells sorted from blood, sampled in a trial of the OX40 agonist ivuxolimab. The source is an adult with an advanced solid tumor such as melanoma, head and neck, liver or kidney cancer.

DNA of the CDR3: TGTGCCTGGAGGCGGGGGGGGTACGATGAGCAGTTCTTC. It encodes CAWRRGGYDEQFF. The chain combines TRBV30 with TRBJ2-1, with 9 bases matching TRBD2. The CDR3 has 13 residues. CDR1 and CDR2 from the germline V gene are GTSNPN and SVGIG (reference sequence). V gave up 3 bases and J gave up 8 bases; unmatched junction bases: 5.